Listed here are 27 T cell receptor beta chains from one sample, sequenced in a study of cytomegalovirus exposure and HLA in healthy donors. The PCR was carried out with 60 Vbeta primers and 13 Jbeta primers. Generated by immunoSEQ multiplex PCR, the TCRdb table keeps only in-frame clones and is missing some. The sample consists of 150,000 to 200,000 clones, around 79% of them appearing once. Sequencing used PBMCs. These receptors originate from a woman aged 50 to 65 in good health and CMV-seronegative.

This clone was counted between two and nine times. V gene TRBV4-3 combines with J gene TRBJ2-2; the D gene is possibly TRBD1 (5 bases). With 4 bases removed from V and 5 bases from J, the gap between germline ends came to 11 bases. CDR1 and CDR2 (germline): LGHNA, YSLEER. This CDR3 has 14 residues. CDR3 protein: CASSPEDITGELFF. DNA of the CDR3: TGCGCCAGCAGCCCTGAGGACATTACCGGGGAGCTGTTTTTT.

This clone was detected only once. The CDR3: CASSFKNTEAFF. CDR3 DNA sequence: TGTGCCAGCAGCTTCAAGAACACTGAAGCTTTCTTT. The chain recombines TRBV5-4 with TRBJ1-1; no reliable D call. Germline V gene sequence: CDR1 SGHNT, CDR2 YYREEE (reference sequence). This CDR3 is 12 amino acids long. Trimming stripped 2 bases from V and 1 base from J, with 3 bases between.

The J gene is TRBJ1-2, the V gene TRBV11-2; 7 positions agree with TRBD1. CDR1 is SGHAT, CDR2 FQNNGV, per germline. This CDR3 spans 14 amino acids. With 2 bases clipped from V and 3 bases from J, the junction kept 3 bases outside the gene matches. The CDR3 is CASSLQGVDYGYTF. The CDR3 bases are TGTGCCAGCAGCTTACAGGGGGTGGACTATGGCTACACCTTC.

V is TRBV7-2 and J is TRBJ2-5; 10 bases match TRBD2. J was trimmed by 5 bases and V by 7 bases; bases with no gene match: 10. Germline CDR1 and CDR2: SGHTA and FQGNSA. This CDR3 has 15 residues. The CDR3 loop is CASIRSGGSGETQYF. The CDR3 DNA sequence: TGTGCCAGCATCCGTAGCGGGGGGAGTGGGGAGACCCAGTACTTC.

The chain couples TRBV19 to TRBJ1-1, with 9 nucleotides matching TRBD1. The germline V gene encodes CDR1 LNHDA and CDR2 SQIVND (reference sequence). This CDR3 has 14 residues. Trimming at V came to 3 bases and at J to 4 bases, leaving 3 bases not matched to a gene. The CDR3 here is CASSIDRGGTEAFF. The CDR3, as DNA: TGTGCCAGTAGTATCGACAGGGGGGGCACTGAAGCTTTCTTT.

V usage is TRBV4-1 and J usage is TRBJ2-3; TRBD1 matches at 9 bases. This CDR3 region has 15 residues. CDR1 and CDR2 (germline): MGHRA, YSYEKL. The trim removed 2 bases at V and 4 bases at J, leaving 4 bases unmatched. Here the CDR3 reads CASSQKQGAADTQYF. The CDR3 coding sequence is TGCGCCAGCAGCCAAAAACAGGGGGCTGCAGATACGCAGTATTTT.

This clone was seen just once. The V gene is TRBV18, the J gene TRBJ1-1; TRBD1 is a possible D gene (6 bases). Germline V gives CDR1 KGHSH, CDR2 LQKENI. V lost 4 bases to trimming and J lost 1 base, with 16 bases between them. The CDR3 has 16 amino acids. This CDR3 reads CASSHHREARNTEAFF. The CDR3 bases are TGTGCCAGCTCACACCACAGGGAAGCTAGGAACACTGAAGCTTTCTTT.

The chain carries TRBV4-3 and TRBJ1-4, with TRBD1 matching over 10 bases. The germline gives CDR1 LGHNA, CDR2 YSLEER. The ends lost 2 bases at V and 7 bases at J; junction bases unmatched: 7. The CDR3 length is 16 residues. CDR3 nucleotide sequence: TGCGCCAGCAGCCAAATATCCGGGACAGGGGTTGAAAAACTGTTTTTT. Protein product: CASSQISGTGVEKLFF.

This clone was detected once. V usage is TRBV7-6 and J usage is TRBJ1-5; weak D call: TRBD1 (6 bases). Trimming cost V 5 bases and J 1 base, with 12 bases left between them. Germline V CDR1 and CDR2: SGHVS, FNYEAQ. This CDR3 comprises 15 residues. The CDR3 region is CASSRTEASNQPQHF. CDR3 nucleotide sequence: TGTGCCAGCAGCCGGACAGAGGCAAGCAATCAGCCCCAGCATTTT.

CDR3 in amino acids: CASSPWGQGANEQFF. The CDR3 coding sequence is TGTGCCAGTAGTCCCTGGGGACAGGGGGCCAATGAGCAGTTCTTC. The chain links TRBV19 to TRBJ2-1; 12 positions agree with TRBD1. J lost 6 bases, V lost 5 bases, and 5 bases had no gene match. Germline loops: CDR1 LNHDA, CDR2 SQIVND (reference sequence). CDR3 length: 15 amino acids.

The CDR3 DNA follows: TGTGCCAGCAGCTTACGACTAGCCGCTTACGAGCAGTACTTC. Its translation: CASSLRLAAYEQYF. The rearrangement links TRBV13 to TRBJ2-7, with 7 nucleotides matching TRBD2. The CDR3 covers 14 residues. J gave up 4 bases and V 2 bases, and 5 bases lay outside the gene matches. Germline CDR1 reads PRHDT; CDR2 reads FYEKMQ (reference sequence).

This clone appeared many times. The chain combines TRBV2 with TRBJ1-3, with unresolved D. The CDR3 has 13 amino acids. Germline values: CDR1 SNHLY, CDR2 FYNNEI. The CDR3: CASATSSGNTIYF. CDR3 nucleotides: TGTGCTTCCGCCACGAGCTCTGGAAACACCATATATTTT. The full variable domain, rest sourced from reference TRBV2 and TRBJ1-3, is EPEVTQTPSHQVTQMGQEVILRCVPISNHLYFYWYRQILGQKVEFLVSFYNNEISEKSEIFDDQFSVERPDGSNFTLKIRSTKLEDSAMYFCASATSSGNTIYFGEGSWLTVV.

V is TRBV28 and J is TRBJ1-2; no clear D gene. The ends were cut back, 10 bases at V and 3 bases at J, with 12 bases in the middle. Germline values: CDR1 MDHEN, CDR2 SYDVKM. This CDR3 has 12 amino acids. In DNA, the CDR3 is TGTGCCACCGCGAGAGGGTACTATGGCTACACCTTC. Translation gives CATARGYYGYTF.

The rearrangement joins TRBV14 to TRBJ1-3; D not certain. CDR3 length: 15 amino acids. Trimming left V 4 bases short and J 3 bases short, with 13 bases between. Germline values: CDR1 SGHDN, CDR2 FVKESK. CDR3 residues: CASSRARLSGNTIYF. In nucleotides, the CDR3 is TGTGCCAGCAGCCGGGCCCGATTAAGTGGAAACACCATATATTTT.

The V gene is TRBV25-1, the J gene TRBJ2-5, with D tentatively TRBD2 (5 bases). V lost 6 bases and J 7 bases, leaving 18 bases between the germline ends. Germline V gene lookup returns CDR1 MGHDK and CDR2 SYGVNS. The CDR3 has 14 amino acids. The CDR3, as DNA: TGTGCCAGCAGCACGGACTGGGCAATGGGGACCCAGTACTTC. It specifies CASSTDWAMGTQYF.

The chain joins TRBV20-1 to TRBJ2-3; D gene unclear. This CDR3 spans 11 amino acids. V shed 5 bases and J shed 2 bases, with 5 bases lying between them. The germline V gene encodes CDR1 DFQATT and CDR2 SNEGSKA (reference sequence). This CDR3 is CSAPYTDTQYF. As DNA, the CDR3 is TGCAGTGCTCCTTACACAGATACGCAGTATTTT.

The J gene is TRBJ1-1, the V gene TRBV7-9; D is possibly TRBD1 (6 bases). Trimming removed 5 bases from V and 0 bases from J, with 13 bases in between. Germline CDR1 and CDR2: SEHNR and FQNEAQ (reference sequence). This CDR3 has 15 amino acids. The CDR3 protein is CASSVHGQLNTEAFF. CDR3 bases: TGTGCCAGCAGCGTACATGGACAGCTGAACACTGAAGCTTTCTTT. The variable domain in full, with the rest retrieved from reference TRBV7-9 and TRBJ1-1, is DTGVSQNPRHKITKRGQNVTFRCDPISEHNRLYWYRQTLGQGPEFLTYFQNEAQLEKSRLLSDRFSAERPKGSFSTLEIQRTEQGDSAMYLCASSVHGQLNTEAFFGQGTRLTVV.

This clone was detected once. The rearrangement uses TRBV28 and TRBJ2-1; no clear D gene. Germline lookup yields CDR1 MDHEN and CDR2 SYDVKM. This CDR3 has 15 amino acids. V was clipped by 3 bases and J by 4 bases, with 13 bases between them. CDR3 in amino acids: CASSFSPRGYNEQFF. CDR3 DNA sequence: TGTGCCAGCAGTTTTAGCCCGAGAGGTTACAATGAGCAGTTCTTC.

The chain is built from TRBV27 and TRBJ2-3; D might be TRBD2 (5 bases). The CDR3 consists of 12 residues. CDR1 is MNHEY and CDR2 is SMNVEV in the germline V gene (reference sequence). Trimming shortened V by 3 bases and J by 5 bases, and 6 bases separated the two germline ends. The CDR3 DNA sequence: TGTGCCAGCAGTTTTCGGGGAGATACGCAGTATTTT. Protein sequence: CASSFRGDTQYF.

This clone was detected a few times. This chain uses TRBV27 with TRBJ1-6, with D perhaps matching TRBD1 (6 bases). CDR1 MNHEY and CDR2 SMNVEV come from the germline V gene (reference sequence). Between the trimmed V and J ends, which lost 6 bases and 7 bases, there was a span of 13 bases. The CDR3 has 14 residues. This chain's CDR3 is CASRLQGYNSPLHF. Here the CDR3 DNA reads TGTGCCAGCAGGTTACAGGGTTACAATTCACCCCTCCACTTT.

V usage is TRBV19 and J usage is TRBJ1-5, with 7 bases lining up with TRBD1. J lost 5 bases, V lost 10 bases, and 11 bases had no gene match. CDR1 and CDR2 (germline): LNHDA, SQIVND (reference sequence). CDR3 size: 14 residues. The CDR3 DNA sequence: TGTGCCACCCTCCCCAGACAGGGCTATCAGCCCCAGCATTTT. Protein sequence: CATLPRQGYQPQHF.

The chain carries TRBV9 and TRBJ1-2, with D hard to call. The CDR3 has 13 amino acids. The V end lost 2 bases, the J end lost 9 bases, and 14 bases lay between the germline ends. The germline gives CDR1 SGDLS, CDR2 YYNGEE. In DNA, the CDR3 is TGTGCCAGCAGCGTTAGCCGGGGTGGTAGCTACACCTTC. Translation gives CASSVSRGGSYTF.

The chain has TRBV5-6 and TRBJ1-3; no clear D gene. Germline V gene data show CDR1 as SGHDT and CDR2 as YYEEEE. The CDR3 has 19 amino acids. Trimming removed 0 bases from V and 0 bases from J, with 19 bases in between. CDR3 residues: CASSLGGWYARPSGNTIYF. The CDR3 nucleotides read TGTGCCAGCAGCTTGGGAGGGTGGTACGCCCGCCCCTCTGGAAACACCATATATTTT.

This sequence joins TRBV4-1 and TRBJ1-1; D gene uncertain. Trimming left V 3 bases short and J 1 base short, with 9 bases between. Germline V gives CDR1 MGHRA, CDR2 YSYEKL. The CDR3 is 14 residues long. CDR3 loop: CASSHGAGNTEAFF. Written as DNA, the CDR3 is TGCGCCAGCAGCCACGGTGCAGGGAACACTGAAGCTTTCTTT.

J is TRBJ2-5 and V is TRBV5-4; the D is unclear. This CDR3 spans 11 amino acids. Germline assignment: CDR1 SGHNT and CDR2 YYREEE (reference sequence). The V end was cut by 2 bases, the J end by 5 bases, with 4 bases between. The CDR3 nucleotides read TGTGCCAGCAGCTTCGAGGAGACCCAGTACTTC. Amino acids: CASSFEETQYF.

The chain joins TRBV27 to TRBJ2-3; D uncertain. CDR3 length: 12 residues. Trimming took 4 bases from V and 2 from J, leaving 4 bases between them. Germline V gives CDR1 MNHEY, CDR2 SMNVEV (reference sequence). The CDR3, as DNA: TGTGCCAGCAGTTCATTCACAGATACGCAGTATTTT. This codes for CASSSFTDTQYF.

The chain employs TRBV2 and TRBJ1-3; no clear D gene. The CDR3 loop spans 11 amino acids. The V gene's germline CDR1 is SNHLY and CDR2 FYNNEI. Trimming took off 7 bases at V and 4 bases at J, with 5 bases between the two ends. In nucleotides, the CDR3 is TGTGCCAGCATAGAGGGAAACACCATATATTTT. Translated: CASIEGNTIYF.